This TCR beta chain was found in a study of T cell responses to AZD1222 COVID-19 vaccine. Here immunoSEQ multiplex PCR was the method, and the copy in TCRdb shows in-frame clones only, minus some. The repertoire holds some 120,000 clones, with 70% to 90% as singletons. The germline gives CDR1 MNHEY, CDR2 SMNVEV (reference sequence). CDR3 length equals 13 residues. Trimming left V 5 bases short and J 5 bases short, with 10 bases between. The genes are TRBV27 and TRBJ2-4, with a tentative D call TRBD1 (6 bases). The specimen comprised peripheral blood, sampled on day 0 of AZD1222 vaccination. The receptor's source is an adult in good health. The CDR3 sequence: CASSLPGENIQYF. The CDR3 region has the DNA TGTGCCAGCAGTCTCCCAGGGGAAAACATTCAGTACTTC.